The sequence of this T cell receptor (beta chain) was determined in a study of shared clonotypes between healthy human individuals. The run depth of the assay was deep. Genomic DNA of each subset was evenly split across several immunoSEQ plates. Generated by immunoSEQ multiplex PCR, the TCRdb table keeps only in-frame clones and is missing some. This table has 450,000 to 500,000 clones, 70% to 85% appearing once. Free of recent acute infections or vaccinations, the donors were healthy HIV-negative adults. A word on this clone: Its matching antigen is unknown.

Germline CDR1 MNHNS, CDR2 SASEGT. The CDR3 runs 15 residues. Trimming removed 6 bases at V and 2 bases at J, with 14 bases between. Study-level results: Investigators expected sequencing depth to affect clonotype sharing among donors.

The chain links TRBV6-1 to TRBJ2-1; D unresolved. Sequenced input: PBMCs. This TCR derives from a woman in her thirties or forties in good health. Some clones in this sample may be carry-over from other donors' samples. CDR3 coding DNA: TGTGCCAGCAGCTTAGTTCCAGAGGCCTACAATGAGCAGTTCTTC. Residues: CASSLVPEAYNEQFF.